A single sample is the source of the 13 T cell receptor beta chains below, sequenced in a study of blood T cell repertoires in COVID-19. This table comes from immunoSEQ multiplex PCR, and its TCRdb copy is limited to in-frame clones, with some not included. The repertoire holds some 110,000 clones, with approximately 90% as singletons. Sequenced sample: peripheral blood. The receptors were sampled from a man aged 40-50 years with acute or convalescent COVID-19.

The chain employs TRBV7-8 and TRBJ1-5; tentatively, D is TRBD1 (5 bases). Germline CDR1 SGHVS, CDR2 FQNEAQ. Trimming took 5 bases from V and 10 from J, leaving 15 bases between them. CDR3 size: 13 residues. This CDR3 is CASSRDGGRPQHF. CDR3 coding DNA: TGTGCCAGCAGCCGGGACGGCGGGAGACCCCAGCATTTT.

The rearrangement joins TRBV7-8 to TRBJ2-7; TRBD2 is a possible D gene (5 bases). Germline V CDR1 and CDR2: SGHVS, FQNEAQ. With 0 bases removed from V and 2 bases from J, the gap between germline ends came to 8 bases. This CDR3 comprises 14 residues. The CDR3 here is CASSLAGVAYEQYF. For the CDR3, the DNA is TGTGCCAGCAGCTTAGCGGGAGTAGCCTACGAGCAGTACTTC.

V gene TRBV7-9 combines with J gene TRBJ1-2; 8 bases fit TRBD1. Looked up from germline, CDR1 is SEHNR and CDR2 is FQNEAQ (reference sequence). Trimming removed 5 bases from V and 8 bases from J; junction bases left unmatched: 16. The CDR3 covers 16 residues. The CDR3 DNA follows: TGTGCCAGCAGCCTGGACAGGGACCCCTTATTGGGAGGCTACACCTTC. The encoded protein is CASSLDRDPLLGGYTF. Based on the CDR3 plus reference TRBV7-9 and TRBJ1-2, the full variable domain is DTGVSQNPRHKITKRGQNVTFRCDPISEHNRLYWYRQTLGQGPEFLTYFQNEAQLEKSRLLSDRFSAERPKGSFSTLEIQRTEQGDSAMYLCASSLDRDPLLGGYTFGSGTRLTVV.

The J gene is TRBJ2-1, the V gene TRBV6-6; D possibly corresponds to TRBD1 (5 bases). The CDR3 has 14 residues. Germline assignment: CDR1 MNHNY and CDR2 SVGAGI (reference sequence). The V end was cut by 3 bases, the J end by 2 bases, with 8 bases between. The CDR3 here is CASSYGQTYNEQFF. The CDR3 DNA reads TGTGCCAGCAGTTATGGACAAACCTACAATGAGCAGTTCTTC.

V and J are TRBV7-9 and TRBJ1-5, with TRBD1 as a possible D gene (6 bases). V lost 5 bases and J 6 bases, leaving 14 bases between the germline ends. This CDR3 comprises 14 residues. CDR1 and CDR2 (germline): SEHNR, FQNEAQ (reference sequence). The CDR3 sequence: CASSLTGSGQPQHF. In DNA, the CDR3 is TGTGCCAGCAGCCTTACAGGGTCGGGTCAGCCCCAGCATTTT.

J is TRBJ1-5 and V is TRBV6-5, with TRBD1 matching over 9 bases. Germline V gene data show CDR1 as MNHEY and CDR2 as SVGAGI. The CDR3 runs 15 residues. With 6 bases clipped from V and 4 bases from J, the junction kept 7 bases outside the gene matches. The CDR3 loop is CASRGQGQGNQPQHF. CDR3 DNA sequence: TGTGCCAGCAGAGGACAGGGGCAGGGGAATCAGCCCCAGCATTTT.

CDR3 coding DNA: TGTGCCATCAGTGAGTCGGGGGGGGTTCCTGAAGCTTTCTTT. Translated, it gives CAISESGGVPEAFF. The chain carries TRBV10-3 and TRBJ1-1, with D perhaps matching TRBD1 (5 bases). Germline CDR1 ENHRY, CDR2 SYGVKD. This CDR3 is 14 amino acids long. V was cut by 0 bases and J by 6 bases, with 11 bases left in between.

This chain links TRBV24-1 with TRBJ2-1, with 12 bases matching TRBD2. Losses at the gene ends were 4 bases for V and 6 bases for J; bases not matched to a gene: 6. Germline V gene sequence: CDR1 KGHDR, CDR2 SFDVKD. The CDR3 runs to 16 residues. The CDR3 region has the DNA TGTGCCACCAGTGACGAACTAGCGGGAGGTGGCAATGAGCAGTTCTTC. Translating it yields CATSDELAGGGNEQFF.

The gene calls are TRBV9 and TRBJ2-3; 12 positions match TRBD2. The ends lost 6 bases at V and 4 bases at J; junction bases unmatched: 6. Germline assignment: CDR1 SGDLS and CDR2 YYNGEE. The CDR3 contains 15 residues. The CDR3 coding sequence is TGTGCCAGCACGCGACTAGCGGGGGCCGCAGATACGCAGTATTTT. This codes for CASTRLAGAADTQYF.

The CDR3 reads CASSARLAGATDTQYF. CDR3 sequence (DNA): TGTGCCAGCAGCGCTCGACTAGCGGGAGCCACAGATACGCAGTATTTT. The rearrangement joins TRBV13 to TRBJ2-3; 12 bases map to TRBD2. V was clipped by 5 bases and J by 2 bases; unmatched bases: 5. The CDR3 spans 16 residues. CDR1 PRHDT and CDR2 FYEKMQ come from the germline V gene (reference sequence).

This chain links TRBV27 with TRBJ2-1; TRBD1 matches at 7 bases. V dropped 2 bases and J dropped 5; count of bases not matched to a gene: 3. The CDR3 extends over 14 amino acids. Germline assignment: CDR1 MNHEY and CDR2 SMNVEV (reference sequence). CDR3 bases: TGTGCCAGCAGTTTAGCAGGGGGAAACAATGAGCAGTTCTTC. Amino acid sequence: CASSLAGGNNEQFF.

The chain combines TRBV7-2 with TRBJ2-7; maybe TRBD2 (6 bases). Trimming took off 4 bases at V and 6 bases at J, with 16 bases between the two ends. The V gene's germline CDR1 is SGHTA and CDR2 FQGNSA. The CDR3 contains 14 residues. For the CDR3, the DNA is TGTGCCAGCAGCTCGACCGGGGGACGCCGCGAGCAGTACTTC. Protein sequence: CASSSTGGRREQYF.

The chain uses TRBV19 and TRBJ1-5; unclear D gene. The CDR3 loop spans 17 amino acids. Trimming removed 1 base at V and 3 bases at J, with 16 bases between. Germline CDR1 and CDR2: LNHDA and SQIVND (reference sequence). The chain's CDR3 is CASSIGGQTWYNQPQHF. Written as DNA, the CDR3 is TGTGCCAGTAGTATAGGAGGGCAGACGTGGTACAATCAGCCCCAGCATTTT.